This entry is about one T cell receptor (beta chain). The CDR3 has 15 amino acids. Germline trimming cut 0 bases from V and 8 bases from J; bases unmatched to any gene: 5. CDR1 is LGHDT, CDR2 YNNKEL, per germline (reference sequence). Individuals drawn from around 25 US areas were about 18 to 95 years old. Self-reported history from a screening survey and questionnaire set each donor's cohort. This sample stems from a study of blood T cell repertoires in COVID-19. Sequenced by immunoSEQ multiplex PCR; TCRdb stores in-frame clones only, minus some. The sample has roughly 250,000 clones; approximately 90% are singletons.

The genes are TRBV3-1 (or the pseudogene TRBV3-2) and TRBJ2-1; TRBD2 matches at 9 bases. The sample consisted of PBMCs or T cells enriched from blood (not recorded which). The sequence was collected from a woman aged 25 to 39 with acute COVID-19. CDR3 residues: CASSQDRGLAYEQFF. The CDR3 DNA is TGTGCCAGCAGCCAAGATCGGGGACTAGCCTATGAGCAGTTCTTC.